This T cell receptor beta chain was retrieved from a study of blood T cell repertoires in COVID-19. TCRdb's copy holds only in-frame clones and misses some; the assay was immunoSEQ multiplex PCR. Of some 320,000 clones in the sample, approximately 87% were seen once. Germline CDR1 is SNHLY and CDR2 is FYNNEI. V lost 5 bases and J lost 3, with 20 bases in between. This CDR3 is built from 17 residues. Participant reports of clinical history set cohort assignment. J is TRBJ1-5 and V is TRBV2, with D perhaps TRBD1 (5 bases). This TCR derives from a woman in her 30s who had recovered from COVID-19. Sequenced material: PBMCs or T cells enriched from blood (not recorded which). The CDR3 loop reads CASSSKTGVNANQPQHF. Written as DNA, the CDR3 is TGTGCCAGCAGTTCTAAAACAGGTGTCAATGCCAATCAGCCCCAGCATTTT.